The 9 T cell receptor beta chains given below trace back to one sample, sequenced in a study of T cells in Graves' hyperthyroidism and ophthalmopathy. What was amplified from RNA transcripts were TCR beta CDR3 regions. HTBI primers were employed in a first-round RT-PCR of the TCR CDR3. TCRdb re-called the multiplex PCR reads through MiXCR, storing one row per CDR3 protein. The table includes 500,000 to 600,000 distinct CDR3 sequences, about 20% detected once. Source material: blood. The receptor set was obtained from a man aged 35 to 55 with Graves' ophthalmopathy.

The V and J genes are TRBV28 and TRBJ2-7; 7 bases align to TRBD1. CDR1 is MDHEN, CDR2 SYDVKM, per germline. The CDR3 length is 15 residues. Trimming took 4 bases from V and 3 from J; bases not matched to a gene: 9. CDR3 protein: CASSSAGTEDYEQYF. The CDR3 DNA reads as TGTGCCAGCAGTTCTGCCGGGACAGAAGACTACGAGCAGTACTTC.

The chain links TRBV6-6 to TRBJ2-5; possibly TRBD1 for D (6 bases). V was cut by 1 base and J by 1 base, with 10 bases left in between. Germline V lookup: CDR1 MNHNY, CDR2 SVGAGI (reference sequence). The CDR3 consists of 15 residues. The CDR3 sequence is CASSYLNRAQETQYF. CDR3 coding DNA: TGTGCCAGCAGTTACTTAAACAGGGCCCAAGAGACCCAGTACTTC.

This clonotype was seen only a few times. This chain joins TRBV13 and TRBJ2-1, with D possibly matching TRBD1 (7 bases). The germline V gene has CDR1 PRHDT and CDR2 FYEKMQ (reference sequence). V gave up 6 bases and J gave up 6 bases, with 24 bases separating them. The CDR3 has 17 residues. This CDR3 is CASRRQLRDSRGNEQFF. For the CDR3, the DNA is TGTGCCAGCAGACGCCAGTTGCGGGACAGCAGGGGCAATGAGCAGTTCTTC.

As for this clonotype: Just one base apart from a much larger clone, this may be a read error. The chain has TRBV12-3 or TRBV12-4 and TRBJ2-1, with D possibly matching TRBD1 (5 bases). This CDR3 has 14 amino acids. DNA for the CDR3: TGTGCCAGCAGATCGACAGACAATTACAATGAGCAGCTCTTC. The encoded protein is CASRSTDNYNEQLF.

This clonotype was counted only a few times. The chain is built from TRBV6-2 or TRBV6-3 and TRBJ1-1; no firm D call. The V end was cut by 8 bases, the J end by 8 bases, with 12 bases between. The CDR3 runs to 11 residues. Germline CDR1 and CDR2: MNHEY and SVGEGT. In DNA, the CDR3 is TGTGCCAGCGTGAGGTTCGGGGAAGCTTTCTTT. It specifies CASVRFGEAFF.

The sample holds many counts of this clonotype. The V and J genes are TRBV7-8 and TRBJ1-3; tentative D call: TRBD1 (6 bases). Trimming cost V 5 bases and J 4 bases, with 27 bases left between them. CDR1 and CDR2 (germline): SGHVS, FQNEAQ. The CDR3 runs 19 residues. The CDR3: CASSPTSPQGLQAGNTIYF. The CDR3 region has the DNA TGTGCCAGCAGCCCTACTTCACCACAGGGTCTCCAAGCCGGAAACACCATATATTTT.

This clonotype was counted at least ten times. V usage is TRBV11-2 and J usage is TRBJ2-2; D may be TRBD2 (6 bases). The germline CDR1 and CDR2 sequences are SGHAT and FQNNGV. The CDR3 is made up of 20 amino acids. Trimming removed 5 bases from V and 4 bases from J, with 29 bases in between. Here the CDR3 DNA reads TGTGCCAGCAGCCACCCCCCCCTAGCGACCGGCGTCTTTGGCACCGGGGAGCTGTTTTTT. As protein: CASSHPPLATGVFGTGELFF. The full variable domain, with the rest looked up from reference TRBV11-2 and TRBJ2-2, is EAGVAQSPRYKIIEKRQSVAFWCNPISGHATLYWYQQILGQGPKLLIQFQNNGVVDDSQLPKDRFSAERLKGVDSTLKIQPAKLEDSAVYLCASSHPPLATGVFGTGELFFGEGSRLTVL.

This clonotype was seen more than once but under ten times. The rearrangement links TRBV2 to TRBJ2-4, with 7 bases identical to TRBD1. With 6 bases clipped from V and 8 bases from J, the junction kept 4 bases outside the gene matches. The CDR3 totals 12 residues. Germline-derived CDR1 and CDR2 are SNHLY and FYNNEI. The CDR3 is CASSTGEYIQYF. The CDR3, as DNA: TGTGCCAGCAGCACAGGGGAATACATTCAGTACTTC.

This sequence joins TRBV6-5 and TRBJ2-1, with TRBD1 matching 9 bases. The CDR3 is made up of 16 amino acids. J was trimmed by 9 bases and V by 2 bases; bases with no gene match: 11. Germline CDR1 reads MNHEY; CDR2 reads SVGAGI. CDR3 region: CASSYLPGQGSGEQFF. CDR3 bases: TGTGCCAGCAGTTACCTTCCGGGACAGGGATCGGGTGAGCAGTTCTTC.